This is a list of T cell receptor beta chains from one sample in a study of T cell responses to AZD1222 COVID-19 vaccine. The repertoire was sequenced with immunoSEQ multiplex PCR; TCRdb's copy has only in-frame clones and lacks some. Of about 110,000 clones detected, around 84% appear once; the ten largest clones hold 2.5% to 4%. The sample here was peripheral blood, taken on day 0 of AZD1222 vaccination. The receptors here all came from an adult in good health. CDR3s leave out the opening cysteine and the closing phenylalanine or tryptophan.

>TRBJ1-5|TRBV28
ASSADRMNQPQH
>TRBJ1-5|TRBV27
ASKDREYSNQPQH
>TRBJ2-7|TRBV28
ASSFLLPQGTYEQY
>TRBJ1-3|TRBV9
ASSTRDRRLSGNTIY
>TRBJ2-3|TRBV6-5
ASASGAGTDTQY
>TRBJ1-5|TRBV19
ASSKQQGHQPQH
>TRBJ2-2|TRBV27
ASRGGGGTGELF
>TRBJ1-6|TRBV4-1
ASSQDGQGAPFYNSPLH
>TRBJ2-7|TRBV7-2
ASSLAQTSPGYEQY
>TRBJ2-7|TRBV10-3
AITPSQGASYEQY
>TRBJ2-7|TRBV5-6
ATSSGTAPYEQY
>TRBJ1-6|TRBV4-2
ASSPHPGTTNSPLH
>TRBJ1-5|TRBV19
ASTHPRGSGQPQH
>TRBJ1-1|TRBV7-3
ASSSGATEYTEAF
>TRBJ1-1|TRBV7-2
ASSLQNAGQGRAF
>TRBJ2-7|TRBV12-3/TRBV12-4
ASSRGRGWEQY
>TRBJ1-2|TRBV24-1
ATSDSQPGQGAAT
>TRBJ1-2|TRBV2
ASTLDRGDGYT
>TRBJ1-1|TRBV11-1
ASSPDREENPEAF
>TRBJ2-2|TRBV7-6
ASSLGSSNTGELF
>TRBJ2-4|TRBV27
ASSLLGVNSLTKNIQY
>TRBJ2-7|TRBV7-9
ASSLHGGRYEQY
>TRBJ2-4|TRBV6-2/TRBV6-3
ASSVTGAKNIQY
>TRBJ2-2|TRBV5-1
ASSLATGDTGELF
>TRBJ2-1|TRBV7-2
ASSQRARYNEQF
>TRBJ2-7|TRBV7-2
ASSKDRGQIEQY
>TRBJ2-7|TRBV6-2/TRBV6-3
ASSYTQTTGGYEQY
>TRBJ1-1|TRBV7-2
ASSLEGPGQGTF
>TRBJ1-3|TRBV2
ASSPAEKKGSGNTIY
>TRBJ1-1|TRBV28
ASRDRGKGRNTEAF
>TRBJ2-1|TRBV4-1
ASSQIAVDEQF
>TRBJ2-7|TRBV11-2
ASSLDWTYEQY
>TRBJ1-1|TRBV30
AWAGGEVTEAF
>TRBJ1-2|TRBV11-2
ASSLYTDGYT
>TRBJ1-1|TRBV3-1/TRBV3-2
ASSQNVNTEAF
>TRBJ2-1|TRBV2
ASRDYRGPQPQF
>TRBJ2-1|TRBV20-1
SASMGGGLNEQF
>TRBJ2-7|TRBV24-1
ATSDISGQGLHEQY
>TRBJ2-3|TRBV6-5
ASSGSTDTQY
>TRBJ1-5|TRBV27
ASSLVGTQGRPQH
>TRBJ2-7|TRBV6-5
ASSGTGGSYEQY
>TRBJ1-5|TRBV6-5
ASSSGPSQPQH
>TRBJ2-3|TRBV5-6
ASSLGSSGGYTDTQY
>TRBJ2-5|TRBV29-1
SLSEGETQY
>TRBJ1-6|TRBV28
ASSLFQGRSPLH
>TRBJ1-2|TRBV4-1
ASSQETYNYGYT
>TRBJ1-1|TRBV6-5
ATGARQGRTEAF
>TRBJ2-2|TRBV11-3
ASSLGGRNTGELF
>TRBJ1-3|TRBV6-5
ATGLSGNTIY
>TRBJ1-2|TRBV28
ASSLWGSGYT
>TRBJ2-3|TRBV29-1
SVGFLAGGGDTQY
>TRBJ1-2|TRBV6-2/TRBV6-3
ASSYNGNYGYT
>TRBJ1-5|TRBV7-2
ASSLEQVSNQPQH
>TRBJ1-1|TRBV12-5
ASGLGQAYHTEAF
>TRBJ1-6|TRBV19
ASTTGSNSPLH